This entry lists 21 T cell receptor beta chains sequenced from one sample in a study of T cells in tumors after PD-1 blockade. This table comes from immunoSEQ multiplex PCR, and its TCRdb copy is limited to in-frame clones, with some not included. The top ten clones hold 4.7% of a sample with more than 50,000 clones, around two thirds of them seen once. The sample here was PBMCs, taken after anti-PD-1 treatment. All receptors come from a human donor with basal cell carcinoma.

CDR3: CASTQGAGGPGLRDTQYF. In nucleotides, the CDR3 is TGTGCCAGCACCCAAGGAGCGGGGGGGCCGGGGTTGAGGGATACGCAGTATTTT. This chain uses TRBV7-2 with TRBJ2-3; TRBD2 aligns across 10 bases. The CDR3 loop spans 18 amino acids. J gave up 6 bases and V 7 bases, and 19 bases lay outside the gene matches. The germline V gene encodes CDR1 SGHTA and CDR2 FQGNSA.

The chain joins TRBV30 to TRBJ2-7, with D perhaps matching TRBD1 or TRBD2 (5 bases each). V was cut by 5 bases and J by 3 bases, with 17 bases left in between. The length of the CDR3 is 14 residues. Germline V CDR1 and CDR2: GTSNPN, SVGIG (reference sequence). Here the CDR3 DNA reads TGTGCCTGGGGCCTTGACAGTGGAGGCTACGAGCAGTACTTC. Residues: CAWGLDSGGYEQYF. Variable domain in full (rest from reference TRBV30 and TRBJ2-7): SQTIHQWPATLVQPVGSPLSLECTVEGTSNPNLYWYRQAAGRGLQLLFYSVGIGQISSEVPQNLSASRPQDRQFILSSKKLLLSDSGFYLCAWGLDSGGYEQYFGPGTRLTVT.

J is TRBJ2-3 and V is TRBV3-1 (or the pseudogene TRBV3-2); D not resolved. The CDR3 has 13 residues. Trimming stripped 2 bases from V and 3 bases from J, with 6 bases between. Germline CDR1 reads LGHDT; CDR2 reads YNNKEL (reference sequence). The CDR3 DNA sequence: TGTGCCAGCAGCCAACGCCAAACAGATACGCAGTATTTT. It is translated as CASSQRQTDTQYF.

V and J are TRBV19 and TRBJ2-3, with D possibly matching TRBD2 (5 bases). Between the trimmed V and J ends, which lost 3 bases and 0 bases, there was a span of 13 bases. Germline V gene sequence: CDR1 LNHDA, CDR2 SQIVND (reference sequence). CDR3 length: 16 residues. The CDR3 DNA reads as TGTGCCAGTAGTATGGGAGTAGCACCTAGCACAGATACGCAGTATTTT. The encoded protein is CASSMGVAPSTDTQYF.

CDR3 protein: CASSLGTIPGNEQFF. For the CDR3, the DNA is TGTGCCAGCAGCTTAGGGACTATCCCTGGGAATGAGCAGTTCTTC. The chain joins TRBV7-6 to TRBJ2-1; maybe TRBD2 (6 bases). The V and J ends lost 1 base and 7 bases respectively, with 14 bases between them. This CDR3 region has 15 residues. The germline gives CDR1 SGHVS, CDR2 FNYEAQ.

The V gene is TRBV13, the J gene TRBJ1-4; no definite D call. The CDR3 consists of 10 residues. V shed 8 bases and J shed 7 bases, with 5 bases lying between them. The germline gives CDR1 PRHDT, CDR2 FYEKMQ (reference sequence). CDR3 in DNA: TGTGCCAGCCTCGTTGAAAAACTGTTTTTT. It encodes CASLVEKLFF.

The rearrangement uses TRBV4-2 and TRBJ2-1, with 8 bases matching TRBD2. CDR3 length equals 17 residues. The V gene's germline CDR1 is LGHNA and CDR2 YNFKEQ. V lost 1 base to trimming and J lost 2 bases; unmatched junction nucleotides: 7. The CDR3 DNA reads as TGTGCCAGCAGCCAAGTCTTTCGGGGGGGCGCCTACAATGAGCAGTTCTTC. It specifies CASSQVFRGGAYNEQFF.

J is TRBJ1-1 and V is TRBV7-9, with 7 bases identical to TRBD1. The CDR3 extends over 15 amino acids. The germline CDR1 and CDR2 sequences are SEHNR and FQNEAQ (reference sequence). The J segment lost 1 base and the V segment lost 5 bases, leaving 7 bases of the junction unmatched. CDR3 loop: CASSRPGTENTEAFF. CDR3 coding DNA: TGTGCCAGCAGCCGTCCCGGGACAGAGAACACTGAAGCTTTCTTT.

The chain joins TRBV7-6 to TRBJ2-5, with 13 nucleotides matching TRBD2. Trimming took 5 bases from V and 7 from J; bases not matched to a gene: 7. The CDR3 is made up of 15 amino acids. Germline loops: CDR1 SGHVS, CDR2 FNYEAQ. CDR3 coding DNA: TGTGCCAGCAGCGGGGGGACTAGCGGGGCTTCGACCCAGTACTTC. This translates into CASSGGTSGASTQYF.

This sequence joins TRBV30 and TRBJ2-3; D perhaps matches TRBD2 (6 bases). V was cut by 1 base and J by 4 bases, with 12 bases left in between. The V gene's germline CDR1 is GTSNPN and CDR2 SVGIG (reference sequence). This CDR3 is 14 amino acids long. CDR3 amino acids: CAWSGRRDPDTQYF. Written as DNA, the CDR3 is TGTGCCTGGAGTGGGAGGAGGGACCCAGATACGCAGTATTTT.

The rearrangement uses TRBV19 and TRBJ2-5; TRBD2 matches at 8 bases. From germline, CDR1 is LNHDA and CDR2 SQIVND (reference sequence). The V and J ends lost 5 bases and 9 bases, in that order; junction bases with no gene match: 8. The CDR3 contains 13 residues. The CDR3 spells CASSGGLEVPQYF. Here the CDR3 DNA reads TGTGCCAGTAGTGGGGGACTAGAGGTGCCCCAGTACTTC.

Only a few counts were recorded for this clone. The V and J genes are TRBV7-9 and TRBJ2-7, with TRBD1 matching over 10 bases. Germline values: CDR1 SEHNR, CDR2 FQNEAQ (reference sequence). V shed 1 base, J shed 0 bases, and the junction held 3 bases outside the gene matches. The CDR3 totals 16 residues. CDR3: CASSLGGTGASYEQYF. Written as DNA, the CDR3 is TGTGCCAGCAGCTTAGGTGGGACAGGGGCCTCCTACGAGCAGTACTTC.

By share, this clone counts as medium-sized (0.01 to 0.1%). CDR3 in DNA: TGTGCCACCAGGGACAGACGAAACAATCAGCCCCAGCATTTT. Encoded protein: CATRDRRNNQPQHF. The chain couples TRBV15 to TRBJ1-5; weak D call: TRBD1 (6 bases). CDR3 length: 14 amino acids. Germline V gene sequence: CDR1 LNHNV, CDR2 YYDKDF (reference sequence). With 6 bases removed from V and 3 bases from J, the gap between germline ends came to 12 bases. The full variable domain, rest sourced from reference TRBV15 and TRBJ1-5, is DAMVIQNPRYQVTQFGKPVTLSCSQTLNHNVMYWYQQKSSQAPKLLFHYYDKDFNNEADTPDNFQSRRPNTSFCFLDIRSPGLGDTAMYLCATRDRRNNQPQHFGDGTRLSIL.

The chain is built from TRBV6-5 and TRBJ2-7; 8 nucleotides align to TRBD2. Germline V gives CDR1 MNHEY, CDR2 SVGAGI. The CDR3 is 15 amino acids. After removal of 7 bases from V and 4 bases from J, the junction contained 12 bases not matched to a gene. CDR3 sequence (DNA): TGTGCCAGCAAGGGTGGCGGGGGGCAGTATTACGAGCAGTACTTC. This sequence encodes CASKGGGGQYYEQYF.

J is TRBJ2-7 and V is TRBV28; no clear D gene. The CDR3 runs 14 residues. The germline V gene has CDR1 MDHEN and CDR2 SYDVKM. Between the trimmed V and J ends, which lost 0 bases and 3 bases, there was a span of 9 bases. CDR3: CASSLWQSYYEQYF. The CDR3 DNA is TGTGCCAGCAGTTTATGGCAGTCCTACTACGAGCAGTACTTC. Based on the CDR3 plus reference TRBV28 and TRBJ2-7, the full variable domain is DVKVTQSSRYLVKRTGEKVFLECVQDMDHENMFWYRQDPGLGLRLIYFSYDVKMKEKGDIPEGYSVSREKKERFSLILESASTNQTSMYLCASSLWQSYYEQYFGPGTRLTVT.

The CDR3 here is CASSPLRSPGELFF. The CDR3 DNA is TGTGCCAGCAGCCCACTTAGGAGTCCCGGGGAGCTGTTTTTT. The chain employs TRBV7-9 and TRBJ2-2; D unresolved. Between the trimmed V and J ends, which lost 5 bases and 6 bases, there was a span of 13 bases. The CDR3 spans 14 residues. CDR1 is SEHNR and CDR2 is FQNEAQ in the germline V gene (reference sequence). The variable domain in full, completed from reference TRBV7-9 and TRBJ2-2, reads DTGVSQNPRHKITKRGQNVTFRCDPISEHNRLYWYRQTLGQGPEFLTYFQNEAQLEKSRLLSDRFSAERPKGSFSTLEIQRTEQGDSAMYLCASSPLRSPGELFFGEGSRLTVL.

The rearrangement uses TRBV30 and TRBJ2-7, with D uncertain. V lost 2 bases and J 2 bases, leaving 10 bases between the germline ends. CDR1 and CDR2 (germline): GTSNPN, SVGIG (reference sequence). The CDR3 is 13 amino acids. DNA for the CDR3: TGTGCCTGGAGTCGGGCAAGGGCCTACGAGCAGTACTTC. It translates to CAWSRARAYEQYF.

The rearrangement uses TRBV7-2 and TRBJ2-1, with D perhaps TRBD1 (5 bases). The V gene's germline CDR1 is SGHTA and CDR2 FQGNSA. V lost 2 bases to trimming and J lost 5 bases, with 13 bases between them. This CDR3 is built from 15 residues. The CDR3 region is CASSLPRTKNNEQFF. The CDR3 bases are TGTGCCAGCAGCTTACCTAGGACAAAAAACAATGAGCAGTTCTTC.

The rearrangement uses TRBV18 and TRBJ1-1; tentatively, D is TRBD1 (5 bases). Trimming stripped 4 bases from V and 4 bases from J, with 7 bases between. Germline V CDR1 and CDR2: KGHSH, LQKENI. The CDR3 length is 12 residues. DNA for the CDR3: TGTGCCAGCTCACAGGGGAGCACTGAAGCTTTCTTT. Its protein is CASSQGSTEAFF.

This chain uses TRBV29-1 with TRBJ2-7; the D gene is possibly TRBD1 (5 bases). The germline V gene has CDR1 SQVTM and CDR2 ANQGSEA. Trimming removed 4 bases at V and 5 bases at J, with 12 bases between. The CDR3 runs 12 residues. As DNA, the CDR3 is TGCAGCGTTGTGGGGCAGGGCAACGAGCAGTACTTC. Translated, it gives CSVVGQGNEQYF.

This clone has a handful of counts. The chain recombines TRBV2 with TRBJ2-7, with 10 bases that match TRBD1. The trim removed 4 bases at V and 5 bases at J, leaving 2 bases unmatched. The CDR3 loop spans 13 amino acids. The germline CDR1 and CDR2 sequences are SNHLY and FYNNEI. Here the CDR3 reads CASSGGTGDEQYF. Here the CDR3 DNA reads TGTGCCAGCAGTGGGGGGACAGGGGACGAGCAGTACTTC.